The 3 T cell receptor beta chains below all came from one sample that was sequenced in a study of CD8+ T cells in alopecia areata. Extracted RNA was reverse transcribed into cDNA, the sequencing template. The table came from immunoSEQ multiplex PCR; TCRdb's copy has only in-frame clones and leaves some out. This table has about 210,000 clones, around two fifths appearing once. The treatment denotes: oral pan-JAK inhibitor, 5-10 mg twice daily. Source: CD4+ T cells sorted from blood, taken at approximately week 39, from a patient treated with tofacitinib. The receptor set was obtained from a human donor with alopecia areata.

This chain joins TRBV19 and TRBJ2-5; D is possibly TRBD2 (5 bases). This CDR3 has 15 amino acids. The germline V gene encodes CDR1 LNHDA and CDR2 SQIVND (reference sequence). V lost 4 bases to trimming and J lost 0 bases, with 12 bases between them. The CDR3 spells CASSKASNNQETQYF. CDR3 nucleotides: TGTGCCAGTAGTAAGGCTAGCAATAACCAAGAGACCCAGTACTTC.

The genes are TRBV30 and TRBJ1-5; D is unclear. Trimming took 1 base from V and 4 from J, leaving 5 bases between them. The CDR3 extends over 12 amino acids. Germline V CDR1 and CDR2: GTSNPN, SVGIG (reference sequence). The CDR3 protein is CAWSGGNQPQHF. As DNA, the CDR3 is TGTGCCTGGAGTGGCGGTAATCAGCCCCAGCATTTT.

This clone appeared once. The rearrangement links TRBV5-1 to TRBJ1-1; 7 nucleotides align to TRBD1. This CDR3 has 14 amino acids. With V trimmed by 4 bases and J by 0 bases, 3 bases remained unmatched. CDR1 is SGHRS and CDR2 is YFSETQ in the germline V gene. For the CDR3, the DNA is TGCGCCAGCAGCCCCGGGACAGTGAACACTGAAGCTTTCTTT. This encodes CASSPGTVNTEAFF.